A single sample gave rise to the 27 T cell receptor beta chains below, sequenced in a study of Ad26.COV2.S vaccination and SARS-CoV-2 variants. Clones were sequenced by immunoSEQ multiplex PCR, and TCRdb holds only the in-frame ones, with some missing. Seen here are hundreds of thousands of clones, about 90% observed once, and the top ten hold 3.9%. The specimen comprised peripheral blood, sampled after recovery from COVID-19. All receptors derive from a human donor who had recovered from COVID-19.

The rearrangement links TRBV3-1 (or the pseudogene TRBV3-2) to TRBJ2-5, with unresolved D. Germline values: CDR1 LGHDT, CDR2 YNNKEL (reference sequence). Trimming shortened V by 5 bases and J by 2 bases, and 9 bases separated the two germline ends. The CDR3 totals 13 residues. For the CDR3, the DNA is TGTGCCAGCAGCAGGGCCGCACAAGAGACCCAGTACTTC. Protein: CASSRAAQETQYF.

The chain links TRBV5-1 to TRBJ2-1; the D gene is possibly TRBD1 (6 bases). Germline loops: CDR1 SGHRS, CDR2 YFSETQ. Trimming pared 0 bases from V and 9 bases from J, leaving 13 bases between. This CDR3 contains 14 residues. The CDR3 reads CASSLDRALGEQFF. In DNA, the CDR3 is TGCGCCAGCAGCTTGGACAGGGCATTAGGTGAGCAGTTCTTC.

In the case of this clone: Additional DNA sequences in this sample encode the identical CDR3. The chain links TRBV19 to TRBJ1-1; D is unresolved. Germline values: CDR1 LNHDA, CDR2 SQIVND (reference sequence). The V and J ends lost 1 base and 5 bases respectively, with 2 bases between them. This CDR3 has 11 amino acids. The CDR3 here is CASSIGTEAFF. In DNA, the CDR3 is TGTGCCAGTAGTATAGGTACTGAAGCTTTCTTT.

V is TRBV6-6 and J is TRBJ1-1; no clear D. CDR3 size: 14 residues. Trimming took off 2 bases at V and 2 bases at J, with 9 bases between the two ends. CDR1 and CDR2 from the germline V gene are MNHNY and SVGAGI (reference sequence). CDR3 nucleotide sequence: TGTGCCAGCAGTTACAGGGTTGGTAACACTGAAGCTTTCTTT. This sequence encodes CASSYRVGNTEAFF.

The V call is TRBV28, the J call TRBJ2-3, with D unresolved. The germline CDR1 and CDR2 sequences are MDHEN and SYDVKM. The CDR3 totals 11 residues. The V gene lost 3 bases and the J gene lost 3 bases, with 1 base spanning the gap. In nucleotides, the CDR3 is TGTGCCAGCAGTTTTACAGATACGCAGTATTTT. It codes for CASSFTDTQYF.

The rearrangement uses TRBV7-9 and TRBJ2-1; maybe TRBD1 (6 bases). CDR1 SEHNR and CDR2 FQNEAQ come from the germline V gene (reference sequence). V gave up 5 bases and J gave up 4 bases, with 18 bases separating them. The CDR3 is made up of 16 amino acids. The CDR3 sequence: CASSPKTGGGYNEQFF. DNA for the CDR3: TGTGCCAGCAGCCCCAAGACAGGAGGTGGGTACAATGAGCAGTTCTTC.

This clone appeared a single time. The chain employs TRBV6-4 and TRBJ1-2, with D unclear. Looked up from germline, CDR1 is MRHNA and CDR2 is SNTAGT. The CDR3 has 13 residues. V lost 5 bases, J lost 2 bases, and 9 bases lay in between. CDR3 coding DNA: TGTGCCAGCAGTATTCCGAGGAACTATGGCTACACCTTC. It is translated as CASSIPRNYGYTF.

In the case of this clone: Other DNA sequences in the sample encode the same CDR3. CDR3 sequence: CASSQGTANYGYTF. The CDR3 DNA is TGCGCCAGCAGCCAGGGGACAGCTAACTATGGCTACACCTTC. The V call is TRBV4-1, the J call TRBJ1-2; 7 nucleotides match TRBD1. V was pared by 3 bases and J by 0 bases, with 1 base of the junction left unmatched. The CDR3 covers 14 residues. Germline CDR1 is MGHRA and CDR2 is YSYEKL.

The rearrangement uses TRBV7-9 and TRBJ1-1; TRBD1 might be the D (5 bases). The germline V gene has CDR1 SEHNR and CDR2 FQNEAQ (reference sequence). Trimming shortened V by 5 bases and J by 1 base, and 14 bases separated the two germline ends. CDR3 length: 15 amino acids. CDR3 residues: CASSPSGTSNTEAFF. As DNA, the CDR3 is TGTGCCAGCAGCCCGTCAGGGACCTCGAACACTGAAGCTTTCTTT.

This CDR3 reads CASSYSTGGIYGYTF. The CDR3 coding sequence is TGTGCCAGCAGTTACTCGACAGGGGGCATATATGGCTACACCTTC. The chain uses TRBV6-5 and TRBJ1-2; 10 bases fit TRBD1. V dropped 0 bases and J dropped 5; count of bases not matched to a gene: 3. The CDR3 loop spans 15 amino acids. The germline V gene encodes CDR1 MNHEY and CDR2 SVGAGI.

The V and J genes are TRBV9 and TRBJ1-2, with 7 bases lining up with TRBD1. CDR1 is SGDLS, CDR2 YYNGEE, per germline. This CDR3 is built from 13 residues. Unmatched junction bases numbered 2, after V lost 0 bases and J lost 6 bases. The chain's CDR3 is CASSVGQGDGYTF. The CDR3 DNA is TGTGCCAGCAGCGTAGGGCAGGGGGATGGCTACACCTTC.

This clone was recorded once. This rearrangement joins TRBV7-8 to TRBJ2-7; 10 bases are a match to TRBD2. V lost 5 bases and J lost 1; bases outside the gene matches: 5. The CDR3 contains 15 residues. CDR1 is SGHVS, CDR2 FQNEAQ, per germline. Here the CDR3 reads CASSHLAGESYEQYF. The CDR3, as DNA: TGTGCCAGCAGCCACCTAGCGGGGGAGTCCTACGAGCAGTACTTC. Full variable domain (remainder filled in from reference TRBV7-8 and TRBJ2-7): GAGVSQSPRYKVAKRGQDVALRCDPISGHVSLFWYQQALGQGPEFLTYFQNEAQLDKSGLPSDRFFAERPEGSVSTLKIQRTQQEDSAVYLCASSHLAGESYEQYFGPGTRLTVT.

The J gene is TRBJ1-5, the V gene TRBV24-1; TRBD1 matches at 10 bases. The CDR3 runs 18 residues. Germline V gives CDR1 KGHDR, CDR2 SFDVKD. Trimming at V came to 6 bases and at J to 4 bases, leaving 14 bases not matched to a gene. The CDR3 nucleotides are TGTGCCACCAGTTTCCCCACACCGGGGACAGGGGTAAATCAGCCCCAGCATTTT. It translates to CATSFPTPGTGVNQPQHF.

The rearrangement links TRBV6-2 or TRBV6-3 to TRBJ2-5, with D maybe TRBD2 (5 bases). Trimming stripped 6 bases from V and 5 bases from J, with 13 bases between. The CDR3 has 13 amino acids. CDR1 is MNHEY, CDR2 SVGEGT, per germline. The DNA of the CDR3 is TGTGCCAGCAGCAAACGGGATGTGGAGACCCAGTACTTC. The encoded protein is CASSKRDVETQYF.

The chain joins TRBV19 to TRBJ1-5, with 9 bases aligning to TRBD1. J gave up 4 bases and V 5 bases, and 6 bases lay outside the gene matches. Germline V gene sequence: CDR1 LNHDA, CDR2 SQIVND (reference sequence). The CDR3 runs 15 residues. CDR3 residues: CASSLATGGNQPQHF. Here the CDR3 DNA reads TGTGCCAGTAGTTTAGCGACAGGGGGTAATCAGCCCCAGCATTTT.

For this clone: Within the sample, other DNA sequences also encode this same CDR3. DNA of the CDR3: TGCGCCAGCAGCTTTCAGGGGAACACCGGGGAGCTGTTTTTT. Amino acids: CASSFQGNTGELFF. The V call is TRBV5-1, the J call TRBJ2-2; TRBD1 might be the D (5 bases). The length of the CDR3 is 14 residues. V lost 2 bases and J 1 base, leaving 6 bases between the germline ends. The germline V gene encodes CDR1 SGHRS and CDR2 YFSETQ.

This clone appeared a single time. The CDR3 coding sequence is TGTGCCAGCAGCTTTAGGGACAGACCCTATGGCTACACCTTC. It is translated as CASSFRDRPYGYTF. This chain uses TRBV5-6 with TRBJ1-2; 7 bases are shared with TRBD1. The trim removed 2 bases at V and 4 bases at J, leaving 5 bases unmatched. The length of the CDR3 is 14 residues. Looked up from germline, CDR1 is SGHDT and CDR2 is YYEEEE.

The chain links TRBV6-5 to TRBJ2-1; 7 bases are shared with TRBD1. The CDR3 has 15 amino acids. Per germline, CDR1 MNHEY and CDR2 SVGAGI. V shed 6 bases and J 2 bases; nucleotides not matched to a gene: 7. The CDR3 region is CASSPDRDPYNEQFF. The CDR3 region has the DNA TGTGCCAGCAGCCCCGACAGGGACCCCTACAATGAGCAGTTCTTC.

The chain is built from TRBV9 and TRBJ2-3; D remains ambiguous. Trimming took 0 bases from V and 0 from J, leaving 8 bases between them. CDR3 length equals 15 residues. Germline V gene data show CDR1 as SGDLS and CDR2 as YYNGEE. The CDR3 DNA reads as TGTGCCAGCAGCGTAGTGCGTCCTAGCACAGATACGCAGTATTTT. It codes for CASSVVRPSTDTQYF.

This rearrangement joins TRBV9 to TRBJ1-2; D unresolved. V was cut by 2 bases and J by 4 bases, with 9 bases left in between. The CDR3 extends over 13 amino acids. The germline CDR1 and CDR2 sequences are SGDLS and YYNGEE. The CDR3 sequence is CASSVGFGYGYTF. The CDR3 DNA reads as TGTGCCAGCAGCGTGGGGTTCGGCTATGGCTACACCTTC. The full variable domain, its missing parts supplied by reference TRBV9 and TRBJ1-2, is DSGVTQTPKHLITATGQRVTLRCSPRSGDLSVYWYQQSLDQGLQFLIQYYNGEERAKGNILERFSAQQFPDLHSELNLSSLELGDSALYFCASSVGFGYGYTFGSGTRLTVV.

The J gene is TRBJ1-4, the V gene TRBV2; 7 bases agree with TRBD1. CDR1 SNHLY and CDR2 FYNNEI come from the germline V gene. The CDR3 loop spans 12 amino acids. J gave up 12 bases and V 4 bases, and 5 bases lay outside the gene matches. Here the CDR3 DNA reads TGTGCCAGCAGTGCGGGACAGCCTGAACTGTTTTTT. Residues: CASSAGQPELFF.

The V and J genes are TRBV9 and TRBJ1-3; the match to TRBD1 covers 9 bases. This CDR3 contains 19 residues. The germline V gene encodes CDR1 SGDLS and CDR2 YYNGEE. V was pared by 5 bases and J by 0 bases, with 15 bases of the junction left unmatched. CDR3 DNA sequence: TGTGCCAGCAGTAATTCACGGAGACCGGGACAGGGCTCTGGAAACACCATATATTTT. Protein: CASSNSRRPGQGSGNTIYF.

The J gene is TRBJ1-2, the V gene TRBV6-6, with a possible D match to TRBD1 (5 bases). The CDR3 sequence is 15 residues long. Trimming pared 2 bases from V and 5 bases from J, leaving 15 bases between. Per the germline V gene, CDR1 is MNHNY and CDR2 is SVGAGI (reference sequence). CDR3 region: CASSYMRGHRYGYTF. The CDR3 region has the DNA TGTGCCAGCAGTTACATGAGGGGTCATAGATATGGCTACACCTTC.

This sequence joins TRBV2 and TRBJ1-1; D not resolved. Germline CDR1 SNHLY, CDR2 FYNNEI. The CDR3 totals 12 residues. Trimming pared 8 bases from V and 5 bases from J, leaving 12 bases between. The CDR3 region is CASGPRETEAFF. The CDR3 region has the DNA TGTGCCAGCGGACCCCGAGAGACTGAAGCTTTCTTT. Full variable domain (missing parts from reference TRBV2 and TRBJ1-1): EPEVTQTPSHQVTQMGQEVILRCVPISNHLYFYWYRQILGQKVEFLVSFYNNEISEKSEIFDDQFSVERPDGSNFTLKIRSTKLEDSAMYFCASGPRETEAFFGQGTRLTVV.

The chain carries TRBV14 and TRBJ2-3; 9 nucleotides agree with TRBD2. The V gene end was trimmed by 2 bases and the J gene end by 3 bases; junction bases not matched to a gene: 6. CDR1 is SGHDN and CDR2 is FVKESK in the germline V gene. The CDR3 length is 16 residues. CDR3 sequence: CASSQRRGGQTDTQYF. The CDR3 DNA is TGTGCCAGCAGCCAACGGCGGGGGGGACAGACAGATACGCAGTATTTT.

The gene calls are TRBV10-3 and TRBJ2-3; D ambiguous. CDR1 is ENHRY, CDR2 SYGVKD, per germline. The CDR3 spans 16 residues. V shed 3 bases and J shed 2 bases, with 15 bases lying between them. As DNA, the CDR3 is TGTGCCATCAGTGACCCTTCCCGGGTGTCCACAGATACGCAGTATTTT. Protein sequence: CAISDPSRVSTDTQYF.

This rearrangement joins TRBV11-2 to TRBJ2-5; a weak D match, TRBD1 (6 bases). Germline assignment: CDR1 SGHAT and CDR2 FQNNGV. The germline V and J ends were trimmed by 5 bases and 2 bases, with 15 bases remaining between them. This CDR3 is 15 amino acids long. CDR3 in DNA: TGTGCCAGCAGCACCCGCAGGGGCTTACAAGAGACCCAGTACTTC. This codes for CASSTRRGLQETQYF.